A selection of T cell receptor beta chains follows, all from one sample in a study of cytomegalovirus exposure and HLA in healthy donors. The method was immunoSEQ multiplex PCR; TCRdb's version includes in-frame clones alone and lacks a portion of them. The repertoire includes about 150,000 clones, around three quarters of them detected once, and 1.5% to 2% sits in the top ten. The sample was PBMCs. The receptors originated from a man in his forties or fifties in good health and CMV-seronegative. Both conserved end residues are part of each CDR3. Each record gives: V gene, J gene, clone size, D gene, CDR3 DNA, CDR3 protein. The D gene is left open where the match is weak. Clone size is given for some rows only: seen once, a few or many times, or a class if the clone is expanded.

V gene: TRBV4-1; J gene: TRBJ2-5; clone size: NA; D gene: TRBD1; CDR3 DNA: TGCGCCAGCAGCCAAGGGACAGGGTTTCGGACCCAGTACTTC; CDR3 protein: CASSQGTGFRTQYF
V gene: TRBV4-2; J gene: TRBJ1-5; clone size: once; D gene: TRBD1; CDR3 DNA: TGTGCCAGCAGCCAAGATAGATGGGGACAGGGTATTCGACAGCCCCAGCATTTT; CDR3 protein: CASSQDRWGQGIRQPQHF
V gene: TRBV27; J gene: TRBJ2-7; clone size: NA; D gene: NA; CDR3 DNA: TGTGCCAGCGGGCCCCGTAACCTTCTCTCCTACGAGCAGTACTTC; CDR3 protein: CASGPRNLLSYEQYF
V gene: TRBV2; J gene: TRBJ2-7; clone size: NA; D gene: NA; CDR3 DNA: TGTGCCAGCAATGGACAGTCCAGCTCCTACGAGCAGTACTTC; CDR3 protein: CASNGQSSSYEQYF
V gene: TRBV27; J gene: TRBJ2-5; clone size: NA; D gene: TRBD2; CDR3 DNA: TGTGCCAGCAAGACGGGACTAGCGGGACGGGAGACCCAGTACTTC; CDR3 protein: CASKTGLAGRETQYF
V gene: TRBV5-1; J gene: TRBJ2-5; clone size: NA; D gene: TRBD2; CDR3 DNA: TGCGCCAGCAGCGACCTAGCGGGAGGGTCGTACTTC; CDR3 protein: CASSDLAGGSYF
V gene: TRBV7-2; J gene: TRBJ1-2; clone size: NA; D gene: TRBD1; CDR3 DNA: TGTGCCAGCAGGAATGGGGGACAGGGTACTGGCTACACCTTC; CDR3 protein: CASRNGGQGTGYTF
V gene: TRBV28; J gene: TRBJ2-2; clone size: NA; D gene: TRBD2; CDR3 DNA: TGTGCCAGCAGTTCGAGGAGACTAGCGGGAGGCACCGGGGAGCTGTTTTTT; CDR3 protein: CASSSRRLAGGTGELFF
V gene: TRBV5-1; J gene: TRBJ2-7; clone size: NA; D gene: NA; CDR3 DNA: TGCGCCAGCAGCCCCCGTCGCGGGGAGGCCTGGGAGCAGTACTTC; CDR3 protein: CASSPRRGEAWEQYF
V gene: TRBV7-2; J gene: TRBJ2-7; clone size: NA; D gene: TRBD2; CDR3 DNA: TGTGCCAGCAGCTTAGTGACTAGCGGGGGGCGAACTGGCTCCTACGAGCAGTACTTC; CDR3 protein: CASSLVTSGGRTGSYEQYF
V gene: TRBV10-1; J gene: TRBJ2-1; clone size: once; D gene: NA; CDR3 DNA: TGCGCCAGCAGTGAACTAGCCGGCAATGAGCAGTTCTTC; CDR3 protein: CASSELAGNEQFF
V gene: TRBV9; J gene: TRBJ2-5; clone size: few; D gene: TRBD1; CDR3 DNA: TGTGCCAGCAGCGTAGGAACAGGGGGCTTCGAGACCCAGTACTTC; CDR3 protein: CASSVGTGGFETQYF
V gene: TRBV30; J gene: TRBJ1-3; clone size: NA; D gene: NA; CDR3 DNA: TGTGCCTGGGATACAGGCTCTGGAAACACCATATATTTT; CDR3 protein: CAWDTGSGNTIYF
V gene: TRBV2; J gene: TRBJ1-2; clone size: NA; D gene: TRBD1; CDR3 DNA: TGTGCCAGCAGTGAGGCCAGGGGGGACTATGGCTACACCTTC; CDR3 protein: CASSEARGDYGYTF
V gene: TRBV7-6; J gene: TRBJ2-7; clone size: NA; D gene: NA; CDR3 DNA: TGTGCCAGCAGCACGATAAACGGCGAGCAGTACTTC; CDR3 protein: CASSTINGEQYF
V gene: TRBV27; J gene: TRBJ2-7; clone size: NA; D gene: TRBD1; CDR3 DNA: TGTGCCAGCAGTGTCACGGGACAGGTCACCTACGAGCAGTACTTC; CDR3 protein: CASSVTGQVTYEQYF
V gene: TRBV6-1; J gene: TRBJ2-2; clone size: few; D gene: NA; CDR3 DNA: TGTGCCAGCACCCTTAATCTAGACTCCGGGGAGCTGTTTTTT; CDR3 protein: CASTLNLDSGELFF
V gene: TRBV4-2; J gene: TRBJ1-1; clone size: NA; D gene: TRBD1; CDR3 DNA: TGTGCCAGCAGCCAAGGGACAGGGGTCACTGAAGCTTTCTTT; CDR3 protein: CASSQGTGVTEAFF
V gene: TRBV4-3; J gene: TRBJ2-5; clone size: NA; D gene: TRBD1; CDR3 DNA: TGCGCCAGCAGCCAGAACAGGGGTGAGACCCAGTACTTC; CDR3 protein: CASSQNRGETQYF
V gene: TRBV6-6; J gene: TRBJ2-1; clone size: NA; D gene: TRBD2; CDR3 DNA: TGTGCCAGCACACTAGCGGTGTACAATGAGCAGTTCTTC; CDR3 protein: CASTLAVYNEQFF
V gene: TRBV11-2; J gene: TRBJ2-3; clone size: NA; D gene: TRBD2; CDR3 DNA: TGTGCCAGCAGCTTGACTAGCACCACAGATACGCAGTATTTT; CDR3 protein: CASSLTSTTDTQYF
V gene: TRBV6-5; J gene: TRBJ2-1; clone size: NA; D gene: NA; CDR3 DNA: TGTGCCAGCAGTTACCCGTACAATGAGCAGTTCTTC; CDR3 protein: CASSYPYNEQFF
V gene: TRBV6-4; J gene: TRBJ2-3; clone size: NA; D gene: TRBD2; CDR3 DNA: TGTGCCAGCAGTGACTCTAGCGGGGGCACAGATACGCAGTATTTT; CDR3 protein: CASSDSSGGTDTQYF
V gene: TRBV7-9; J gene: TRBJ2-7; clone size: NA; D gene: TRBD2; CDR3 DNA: TGTGCCAGCAGCTTCCTAGCGGGAGGCCCGGCCAACCACGAGCAGTACTTC; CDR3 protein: CASSFLAGGPANHEQYF
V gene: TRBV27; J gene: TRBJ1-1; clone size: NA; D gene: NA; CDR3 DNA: TGTGCCAGCAGTTTCGACAGCCTGAACACTGAAGCTTTCTTT; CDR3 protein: CASSFDSLNTEAFF
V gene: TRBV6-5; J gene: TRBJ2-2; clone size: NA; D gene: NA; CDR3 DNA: TGTGCCAGCAGTTTACCGGGACAAACCACCGGGGAGCTGTTTTTT; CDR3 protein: CASSLPGQTTGELFF
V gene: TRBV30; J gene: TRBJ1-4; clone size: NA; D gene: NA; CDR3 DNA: TGTGCCTGGAGTAAGGGGGGGTTAGCGACTAATGAAAAACTGTTTTTT; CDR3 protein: CAWSKGGLATNEKLFF
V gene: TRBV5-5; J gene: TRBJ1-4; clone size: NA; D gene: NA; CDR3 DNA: TGTGCCAGCAGCTACAGGCTAGATTATAATGAAAAACTGTTTTTT; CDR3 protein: CASSYRLDYNEKLFF
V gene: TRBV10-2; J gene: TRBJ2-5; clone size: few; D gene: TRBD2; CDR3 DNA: TGCGCCAGCAGTGAAGAGCGGGAGGCCGGGGAGACCCAGTACTTC; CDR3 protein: CASSEEREAGETQYF
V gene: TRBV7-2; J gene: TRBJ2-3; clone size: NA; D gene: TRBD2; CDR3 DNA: TGTGCCAGCAGCTCTAGACTAGCGGGGATCTCCCACACAGATACGCAGTATTTT; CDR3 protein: CASSSRLAGISHTDTQYF
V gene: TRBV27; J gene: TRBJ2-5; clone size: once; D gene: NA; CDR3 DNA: TGTGCCAGCAGTTTACTCGGGACTTCTCAAGAGACCCAGTACTTC; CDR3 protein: CASSLLGTSQETQYF
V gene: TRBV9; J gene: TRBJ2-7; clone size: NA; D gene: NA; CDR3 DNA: TGTGCCAGCAGCGTAGAGGACCTGGGGCCGGCGCGAAGGCAGTACTTC; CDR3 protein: CASSVEDLGPARRQYF
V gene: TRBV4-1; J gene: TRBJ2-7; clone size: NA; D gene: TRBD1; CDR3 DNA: TGCGCCAGCAGCCCCTCGGACAGGGGGTCGTACGAGCAGTACTTC; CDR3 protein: CASSPSDRGSYEQYF
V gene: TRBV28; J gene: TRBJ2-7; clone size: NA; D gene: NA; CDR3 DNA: TGTGCCAGCAGTTTATCTTTAACGAGCTCCTACGAGCAGTACTTC; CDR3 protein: CASSLSLTSSYEQYF
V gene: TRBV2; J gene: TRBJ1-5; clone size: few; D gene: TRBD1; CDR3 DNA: TGTGCCAGCAGTTATGACAGGGATCAGCCCCAGCATTTT; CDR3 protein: CASSYDRDQPQHF
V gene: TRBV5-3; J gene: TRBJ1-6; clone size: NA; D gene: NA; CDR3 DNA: TGTGCCAGAAGCTTGGCGTGTCAGGGTACCTGTGGATATAATTCACCCCTCCACTTT; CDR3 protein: CARSLACQGTCGYNSPLHF
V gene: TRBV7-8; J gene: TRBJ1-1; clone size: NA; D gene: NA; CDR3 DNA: TGTGCCAGCAGCCCGCAGGGATTTGAAGCTTTCTTT; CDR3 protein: CASSPQGFEAFF
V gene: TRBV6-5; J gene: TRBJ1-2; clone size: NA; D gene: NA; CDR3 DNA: TGTGCCAGCAGTGAGGCCGAGAACTATGGCTACACCTTC; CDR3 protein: CASSEAENYGYTF
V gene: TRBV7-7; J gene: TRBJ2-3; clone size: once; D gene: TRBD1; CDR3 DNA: TGTGCCAGCAGCCCCGCCCGGGGACAGGGCACAGATACGCAGTATTTT; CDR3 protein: CASSPARGQGTDTQYF
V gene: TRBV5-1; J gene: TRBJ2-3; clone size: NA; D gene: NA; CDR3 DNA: TGCGCCAGCAGATTAGACAGAATAAGCACAGATACGCAGTATTTT; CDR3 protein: CASRLDRISTDTQYF
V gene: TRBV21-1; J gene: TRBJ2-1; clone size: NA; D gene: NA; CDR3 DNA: TGTGCCAGCAGCAAATGTATCTTAGGACTAGCGGGAGTAAATGAGCAGTTCTTC; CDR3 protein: CASSKCILGLAGVNEQFF
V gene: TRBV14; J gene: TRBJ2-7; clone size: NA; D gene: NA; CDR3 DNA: TGTGCCAGCAGCCAAGACGGCTACGAGCAGTACTTC; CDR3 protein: CASSQDGYEQYF
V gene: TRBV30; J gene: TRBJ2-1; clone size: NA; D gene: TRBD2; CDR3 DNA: TGTGCCTGGAGTTCGGGGACTAGCGGGACGAGATACAATGAGCAGTTCTTC; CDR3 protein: CAWSSGTSGTRYNEQFF
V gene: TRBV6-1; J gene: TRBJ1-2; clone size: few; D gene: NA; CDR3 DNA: TGTGCCAGCAGTGCCTACGATACGGAGGGCTATGGCTACACCTTC; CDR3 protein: CASSAYDTEGYGYTF
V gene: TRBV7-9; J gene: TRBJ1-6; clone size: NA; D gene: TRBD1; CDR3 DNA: TGTTCCAGCAGCTTAGGGGACAGGGAACTGACACCCCTCCACTTT; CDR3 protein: CSSSLGDRELTPLHF
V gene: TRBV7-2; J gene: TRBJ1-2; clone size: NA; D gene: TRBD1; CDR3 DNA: TGTGCCAGCAGCCAACAGGGGGGGGGCTATGGCTACACCTTC; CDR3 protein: CASSQQGGGYGYTF
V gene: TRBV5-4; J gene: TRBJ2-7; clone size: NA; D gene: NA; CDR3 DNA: TGTGCCAGCAGCCTAGACCACAGGGGGGGGAACTACGAGCAGTACTTC; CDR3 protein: CASSLDHRGGNYEQYF
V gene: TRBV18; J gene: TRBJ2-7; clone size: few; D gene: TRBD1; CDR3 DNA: TGTGCCAGCTCCCCGACCACAGGGGCCTACGAGCAGTACTTC; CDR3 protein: CASSPTTGAYEQYF
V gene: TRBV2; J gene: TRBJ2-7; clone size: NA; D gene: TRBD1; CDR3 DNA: TGTGCCAGCTACGGCAGGGGGACCTACGAGCAGTACTTC; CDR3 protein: CASYGRGTYEQYF
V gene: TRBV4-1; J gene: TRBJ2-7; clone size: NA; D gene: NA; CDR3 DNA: TGCGCCAGCAGAGAACAAACAGGGACACACTACGAGCAGTACTTC; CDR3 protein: CASREQTGTHYEQYF
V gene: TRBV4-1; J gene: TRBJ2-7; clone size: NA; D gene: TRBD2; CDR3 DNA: TGCGCCAGCAGCCAACCTACCCGGACTAGCGGTCACTACGAGCAGTACTTC; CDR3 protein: CASSQPTRTSGHYEQYF